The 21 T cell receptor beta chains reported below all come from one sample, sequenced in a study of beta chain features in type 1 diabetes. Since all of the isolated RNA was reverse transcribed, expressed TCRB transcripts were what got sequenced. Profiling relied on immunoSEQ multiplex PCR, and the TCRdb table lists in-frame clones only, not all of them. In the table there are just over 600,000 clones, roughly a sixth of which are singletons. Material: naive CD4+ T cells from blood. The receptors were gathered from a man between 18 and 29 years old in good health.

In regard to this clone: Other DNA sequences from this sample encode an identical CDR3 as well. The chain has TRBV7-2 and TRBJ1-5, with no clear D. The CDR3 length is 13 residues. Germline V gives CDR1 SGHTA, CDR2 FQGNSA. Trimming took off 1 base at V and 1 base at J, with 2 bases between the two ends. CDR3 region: CASSLVSNQPQHF. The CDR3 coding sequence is TGTGCCAGCAGCTTAGTCAGCAATCAGCCCCAGCATTTT.

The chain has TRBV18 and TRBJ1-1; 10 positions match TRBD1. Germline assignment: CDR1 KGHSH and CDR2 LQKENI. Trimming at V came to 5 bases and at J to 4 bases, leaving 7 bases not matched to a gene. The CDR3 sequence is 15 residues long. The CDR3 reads CASSTDRGRTTEAFF. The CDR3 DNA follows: TGTGCCAGCTCAACGGACAGGGGGAGAACCACTGAAGCTTTCTTT.

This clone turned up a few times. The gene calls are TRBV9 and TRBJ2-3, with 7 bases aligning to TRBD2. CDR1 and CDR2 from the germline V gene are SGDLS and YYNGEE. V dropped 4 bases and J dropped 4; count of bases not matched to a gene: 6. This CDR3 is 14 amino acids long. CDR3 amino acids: CASSPQGLADTQYF. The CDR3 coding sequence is TGTGCCAGCAGCCCACAAGGACTAGCAGATACGCAGTATTTT.

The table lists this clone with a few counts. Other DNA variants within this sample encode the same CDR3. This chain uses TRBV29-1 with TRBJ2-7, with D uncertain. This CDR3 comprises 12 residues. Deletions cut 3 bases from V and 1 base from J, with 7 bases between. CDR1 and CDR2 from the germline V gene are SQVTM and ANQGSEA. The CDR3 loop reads CSVEGRSYEQYF. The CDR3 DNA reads TGCAGCGTTGAGGGCAGGTCCTACGAGCAGTACTTC.

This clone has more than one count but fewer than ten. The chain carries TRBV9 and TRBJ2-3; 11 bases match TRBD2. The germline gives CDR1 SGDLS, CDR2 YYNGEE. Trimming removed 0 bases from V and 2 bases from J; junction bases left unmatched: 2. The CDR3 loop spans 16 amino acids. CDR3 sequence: CASSVEGLAVTDTQYF. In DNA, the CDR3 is TGTGCCAGCAGCGTAGAGGGACTAGCGGTCACAGATACGCAGTATTTT.

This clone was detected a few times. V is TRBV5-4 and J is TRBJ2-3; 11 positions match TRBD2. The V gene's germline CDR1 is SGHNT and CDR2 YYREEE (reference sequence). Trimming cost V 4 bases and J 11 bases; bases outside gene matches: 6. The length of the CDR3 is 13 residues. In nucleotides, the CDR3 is TGTGCCAGCAGCCCCGAACTAGCGGGAGAGCAGTATTTT. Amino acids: CASSPELAGEQYF.

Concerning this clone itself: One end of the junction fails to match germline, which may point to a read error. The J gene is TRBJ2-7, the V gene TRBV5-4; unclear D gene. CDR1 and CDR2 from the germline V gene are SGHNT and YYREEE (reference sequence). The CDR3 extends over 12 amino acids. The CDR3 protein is CASSQGSSGQYF. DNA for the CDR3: TGCGCCAGCAGCCAAGGTTCCTCTGGGCAGTACTTC.

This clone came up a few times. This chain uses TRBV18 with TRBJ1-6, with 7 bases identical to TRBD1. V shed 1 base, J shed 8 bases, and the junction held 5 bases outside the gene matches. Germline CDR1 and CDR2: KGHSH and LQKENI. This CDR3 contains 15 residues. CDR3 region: CASSPQSGGDSPLHF. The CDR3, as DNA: TGTGCCAGCTCACCACAATCAGGGGGAGATTCACCCCTCCACTTT.

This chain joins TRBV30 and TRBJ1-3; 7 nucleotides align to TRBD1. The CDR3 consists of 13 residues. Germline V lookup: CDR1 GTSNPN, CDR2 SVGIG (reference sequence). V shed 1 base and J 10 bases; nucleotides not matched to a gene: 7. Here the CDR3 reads CAWSAKPRGTIYF. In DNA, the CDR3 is TGTGCCTGGAGTGCCAAACCCAGGGGGACCATATATTTT.

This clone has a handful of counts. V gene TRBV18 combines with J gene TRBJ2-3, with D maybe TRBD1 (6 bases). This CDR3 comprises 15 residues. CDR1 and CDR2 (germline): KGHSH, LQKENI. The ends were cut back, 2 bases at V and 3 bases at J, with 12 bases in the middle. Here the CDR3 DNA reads TGTGCCAGCTCACCATCAGGGGCTGGTACAGATACGCAGTATTTT. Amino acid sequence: CASSPSGAGTDTQYF.

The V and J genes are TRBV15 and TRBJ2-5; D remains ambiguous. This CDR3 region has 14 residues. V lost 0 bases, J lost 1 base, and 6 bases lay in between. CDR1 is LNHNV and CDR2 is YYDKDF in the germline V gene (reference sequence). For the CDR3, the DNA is TGTGCCACCAGCAGAGATTTGGTCCAAGAGACCCAGTACTTC. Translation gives CATSRDLVQETQYF. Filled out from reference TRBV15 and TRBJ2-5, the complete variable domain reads DAMVIQNPRYQVTQFGKPVTLSCSQTLNHNVMYWYQQKSSQAPKLLFHYYDKDFNNEADTPDNFQSRRPNTSFCFLDIRSPGLGDTAMYLCATSRDLVQETQYFGPGTRLLVL.

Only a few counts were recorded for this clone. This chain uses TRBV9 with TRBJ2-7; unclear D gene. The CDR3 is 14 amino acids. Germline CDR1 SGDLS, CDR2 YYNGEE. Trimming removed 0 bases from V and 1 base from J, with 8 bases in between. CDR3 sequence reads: CASSVGPDSYEQYF. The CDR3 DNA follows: TGTGCCAGCAGCGTAGGTCCAGATTCCTACGAGCAGTACTTC. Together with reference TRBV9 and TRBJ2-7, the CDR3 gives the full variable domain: DSGVTQTPKHLITATGQRVTLRCSPRSGDLSVYWYQQSLDQGLQFLIQYYNGEERAKGNILERFSAQQFPDLHSELNLSSLELGDSALYFCASSVGPDSYEQYFGPGTRLTVT.

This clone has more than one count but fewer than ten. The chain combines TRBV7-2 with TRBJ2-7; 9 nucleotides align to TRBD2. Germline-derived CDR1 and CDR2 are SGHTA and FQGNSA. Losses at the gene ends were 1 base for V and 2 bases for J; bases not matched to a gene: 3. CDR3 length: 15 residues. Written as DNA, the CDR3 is TGTGCCAGCAGCTTAGGGACTAGCGTGACCTACGAGCAGTACTTC. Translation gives CASSLGTSVTYEQYF.

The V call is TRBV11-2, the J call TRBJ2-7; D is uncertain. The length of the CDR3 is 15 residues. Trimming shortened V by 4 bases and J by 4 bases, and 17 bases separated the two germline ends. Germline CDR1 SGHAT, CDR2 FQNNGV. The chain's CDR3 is CASSSLTGRGYEQYF. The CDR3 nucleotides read TGTGCCAGCAGCTCACTGACGGGCAGAGGATACGAGCAGTACTTC.

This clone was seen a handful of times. The CDR3: CASSKDRTPLHF. CDR3 in DNA: TGTGCCAGCAGCAAAGACAGGACACCCCTCCACTTT. The chain combines TRBV5-4 with TRBJ1-6; TRBD1 might be the D (6 bases). This CDR3 has 12 amino acids. V gave up 4 bases and J gave up 11 bases, with 10 bases separating them. The V gene's germline CDR1 is SGHNT and CDR2 YYREEE (reference sequence).

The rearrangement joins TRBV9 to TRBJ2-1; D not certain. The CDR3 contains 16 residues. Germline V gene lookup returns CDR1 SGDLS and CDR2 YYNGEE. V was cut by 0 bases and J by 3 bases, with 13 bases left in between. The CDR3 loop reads CASSVVPQPGYNEQFF. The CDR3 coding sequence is TGTGCCAGCAGCGTAGTCCCTCAGCCGGGCTACAATGAGCAGTTCTTC. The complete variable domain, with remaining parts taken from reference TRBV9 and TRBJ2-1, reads DSGVTQTPKHLITATGQRVTLRCSPRSGDLSVYWYQQSLDQGLQFLIQYYNGEERAKGNILERFSAQQFPDLHSELNLSSLELGDSALYFCASSVVPQPGYNEQFFGPGTRLTVL.

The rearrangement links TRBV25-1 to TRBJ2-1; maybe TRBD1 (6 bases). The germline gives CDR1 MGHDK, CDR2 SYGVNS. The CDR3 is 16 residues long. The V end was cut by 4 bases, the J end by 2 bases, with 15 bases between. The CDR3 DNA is TGTGCCAGCAGTGTAACCCAGGGGTTTCCCTACAATGAGCAGTTCTTC. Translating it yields CASSVTQGFPYNEQFF.

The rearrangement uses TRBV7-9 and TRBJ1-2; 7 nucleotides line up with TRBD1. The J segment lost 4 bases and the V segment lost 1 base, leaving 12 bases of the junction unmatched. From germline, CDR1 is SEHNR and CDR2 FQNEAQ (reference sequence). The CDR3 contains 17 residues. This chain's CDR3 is CASSLVLGQSHGYGYTF. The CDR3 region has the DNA TGTGCCAGCAGCTTAGTGTTGGGACAGAGCCACGGCTATGGCTACACCTTC. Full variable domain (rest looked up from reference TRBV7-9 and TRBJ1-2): DTGVSQNPRHKITKRGQNVTFRCDPISEHNRLYWYRQTLGQGPEFLTYFQNEAQLEKSRLLSDRFSAERPKGSFSTLEIQRTEQGDSAMYLCASSLVLGQSHGYGYTFGSGTRLTVV.

As DNA, the CDR3 is TGTGCCAGCAGCCAATATAACATGAACACTGAAGCTTTCTTT. This codes for CASSQYNMNTEAFF. J is TRBJ1-1 and V is TRBV4-2; D is unclear. Germline assignment: CDR1 LGHNA and CDR2 YNFKEQ. V lost 2 bases and J 0 bases, leaving 7 bases between the germline ends. The CDR3 runs to 14 residues.

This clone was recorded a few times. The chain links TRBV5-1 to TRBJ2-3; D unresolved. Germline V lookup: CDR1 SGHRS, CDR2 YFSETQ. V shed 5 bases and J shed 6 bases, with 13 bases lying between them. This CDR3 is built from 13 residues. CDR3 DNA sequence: TGCGCCAGCAGTTGGGCCCCTCTGGATACGCAGTATTTT. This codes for CASSWAPLDTQYF.

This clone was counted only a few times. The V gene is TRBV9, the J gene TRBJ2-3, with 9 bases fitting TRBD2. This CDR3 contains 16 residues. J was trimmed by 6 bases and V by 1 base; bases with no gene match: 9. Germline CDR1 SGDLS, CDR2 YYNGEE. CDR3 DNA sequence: TGTGCCAGCAGCGTAAGTCTAGCGGGGAACGGGGATACGCAGTATTTT. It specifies CASSVSLAGNGDTQYF.